This T cell receptor beta chain was found in a study of T cell responses to AZD1222 COVID-19 vaccine. Measured with immunoSEQ multiplex PCR; TCRdb has only the in-frame clones, and not every one. The sample lists more than 95,000 clones; approximately 93% were seen once. The sample was peripheral blood, taken on day 0 of AZD1222 vaccination. The source is an adult in good health.

This CDR3 reads CSVEWAGMNTEAFF. The CDR3, as DNA: TGCAGCGTCGAATGGGCAGGGATGAACACTGAAGCTTTCTTT. The chain uses TRBV29-1 and TRBJ1-1; TRBD1 might be the D (5 bases). The ends were cut back, 6 bases at V and 0 bases at J, with 14 bases in the middle. Germline CDR1 SQVTM, CDR2 ANQGSEA. This CDR3 region has 14 residues.